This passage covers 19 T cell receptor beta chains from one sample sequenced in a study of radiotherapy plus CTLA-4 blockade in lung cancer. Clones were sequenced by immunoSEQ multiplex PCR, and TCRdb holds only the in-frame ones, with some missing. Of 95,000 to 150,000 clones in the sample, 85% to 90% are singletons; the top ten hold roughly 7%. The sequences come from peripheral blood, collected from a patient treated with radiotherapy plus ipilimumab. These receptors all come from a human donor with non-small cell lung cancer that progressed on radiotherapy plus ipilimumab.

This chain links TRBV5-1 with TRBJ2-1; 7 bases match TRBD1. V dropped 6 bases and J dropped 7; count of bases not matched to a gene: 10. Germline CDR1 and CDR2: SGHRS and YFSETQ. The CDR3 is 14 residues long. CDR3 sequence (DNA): TGCGCCAGCAATTCGGGACAGACAGAAAATGAGCAGTTCTTC. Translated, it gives CASNSGQTENEQFF.

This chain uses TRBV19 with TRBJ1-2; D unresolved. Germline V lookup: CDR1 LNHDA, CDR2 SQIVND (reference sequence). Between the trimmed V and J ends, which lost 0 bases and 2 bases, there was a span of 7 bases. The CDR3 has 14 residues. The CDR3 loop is CASSIDSVNYGYTF. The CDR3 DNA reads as TGTGCCAGTAGTATAGATTCCGTAAACTATGGCTACACCTTC.

The DNA of the CDR3 is TGTGCCACCAGCGGCTTAGCGGCGAACACCGGGGAGCTGTTTTTT. It translates to CATSGLAANTGELFF. The chain couples TRBV15 to TRBJ2-2; perhaps TRBD2 as D (6 bases). In germline, CDR1 is LNHNV, CDR2 YYDKDF (reference sequence). V was clipped by 5 bases and J by 0 bases, with 10 bases between them. The CDR3 totals 15 residues.

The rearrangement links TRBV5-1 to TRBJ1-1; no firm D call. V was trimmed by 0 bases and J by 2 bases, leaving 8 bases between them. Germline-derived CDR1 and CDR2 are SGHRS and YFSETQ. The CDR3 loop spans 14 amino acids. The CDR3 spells CASSLGAGNTEAFF. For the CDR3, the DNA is TGCGCCAGCAGCTTGGGGGCCGGTAACACTGAAGCTTTCTTT.

The CDR3 DNA reads as TGTGCCAGCAGCTTAGCTGAGTCCTACGAGCAGTACTTC. Translation gives CASSLAESYEQYF. The chain couples TRBV7-6 to TRBJ2-7; no firm D call. The CDR3 has 13 amino acids. The germline gives CDR1 SGHVS, CDR2 FNYEAQ. With 0 bases removed from V and 1 base from J, the gap between germline ends came to 4 bases.

The CDR3 loop is CASSWGTIGNIQYF. The CDR3 DNA is TGTGCCAGCAGCTGGGGCACTATCGGAAACATTCAGTACTTC. The chain is built from TRBV5-6 and TRBJ2-4; D is perhaps TRBD1 (5 bases). Germline lookup yields CDR1 SGHDT and CDR2 YYEEEE. Trimming cost V 3 bases and J 6 bases, with 13 bases left between them. This CDR3 has 14 residues.

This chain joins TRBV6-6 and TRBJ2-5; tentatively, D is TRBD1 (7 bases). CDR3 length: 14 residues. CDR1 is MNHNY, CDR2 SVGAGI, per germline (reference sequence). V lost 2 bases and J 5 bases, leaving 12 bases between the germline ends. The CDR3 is CASSYGGGQETQYF. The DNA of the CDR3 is TGTGCCAGCAGTTACGGAGGGGGCCAGGAGACCCAGTACTTC.

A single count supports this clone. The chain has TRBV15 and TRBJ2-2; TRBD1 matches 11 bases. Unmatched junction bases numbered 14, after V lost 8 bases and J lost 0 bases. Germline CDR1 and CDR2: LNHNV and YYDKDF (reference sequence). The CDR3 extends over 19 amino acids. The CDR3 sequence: CATSFPRDRGSANTGELFF. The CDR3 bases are TGTGCCACCTCATTCCCCCGGGACAGGGGGTCGGCGAACACCGGGGAGCTGTTTTTT. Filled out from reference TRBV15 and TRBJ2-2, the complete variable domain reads DAMVIQNPRYQVTQFGKPVTLSCSQTLNHNVMYWYQQKSSQAPKLLFHYYDKDFNNEADTPDNFQSRRPNTSFCFLDIRSPGLGDTAMYLCATSFPRDRGSANTGELFFGEGSRLTVL.

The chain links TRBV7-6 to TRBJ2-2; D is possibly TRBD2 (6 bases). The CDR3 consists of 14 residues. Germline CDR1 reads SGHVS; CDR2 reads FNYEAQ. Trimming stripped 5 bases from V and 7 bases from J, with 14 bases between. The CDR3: CASSDWSGDGELFF. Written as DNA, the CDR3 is TGTGCCAGCAGCGATTGGTCGGGGGACGGGGAGCTGTTTTTT. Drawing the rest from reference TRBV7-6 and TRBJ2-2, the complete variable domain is GAGVSQSPRYKVTKRGQDVALRCDPISGHVSLYWYRQALGQGPEFLTYFNYEAQQDKSGLPNDRFSAERPEGSISTLTIQRTEQRDSAMYRCASSDWSGDGELFFGEGSRLTVL.

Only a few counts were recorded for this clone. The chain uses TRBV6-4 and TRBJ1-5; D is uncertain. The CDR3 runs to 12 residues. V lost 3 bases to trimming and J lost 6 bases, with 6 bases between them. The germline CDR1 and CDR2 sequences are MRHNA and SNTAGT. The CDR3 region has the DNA TGTGCCAGCAGTGAGTTACGTCAGCCCCAGCATTTT. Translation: CASSELRQPQHF.

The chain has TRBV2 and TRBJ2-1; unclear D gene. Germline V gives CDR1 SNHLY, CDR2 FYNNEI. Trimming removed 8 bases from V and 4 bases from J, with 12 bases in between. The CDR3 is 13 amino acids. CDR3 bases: TGTGCCAGCCAACTGGAATTTTACAATGAGCAGTTCTTC. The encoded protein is CASQLEFYNEQFF.

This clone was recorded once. The CDR3 DNA follows: TGCAGCGTCAAAACCGGGACAGGCCTTAATAGCAATCAGCCCCAGCATTTT. Translating it yields CSVKTGTGLNSNQPQHF. J is TRBJ1-5 and V is TRBV29-1; 8 bases map to TRBD1. V shed 6 bases, J shed 0 bases, and the junction held 13 bases outside the gene matches. In germline, CDR1 is SQVTM, CDR2 ANQGSEA. The CDR3 runs 17 residues.

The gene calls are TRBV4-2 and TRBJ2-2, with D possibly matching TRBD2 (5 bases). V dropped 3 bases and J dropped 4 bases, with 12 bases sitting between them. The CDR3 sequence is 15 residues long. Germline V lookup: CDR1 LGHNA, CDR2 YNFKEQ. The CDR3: CASSQGGSGTGELFF. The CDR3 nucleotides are TGTGCCAGCAGCCAGGGTGGGAGCGGCACCGGGGAGCTGTTTTTT.

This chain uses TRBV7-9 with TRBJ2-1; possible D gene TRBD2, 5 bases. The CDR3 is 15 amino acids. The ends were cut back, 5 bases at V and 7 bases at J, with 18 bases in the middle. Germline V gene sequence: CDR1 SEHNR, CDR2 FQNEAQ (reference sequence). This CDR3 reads CASSPTDFSVNEQFF. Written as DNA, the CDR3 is TGTGCCAGCAGCCCAACGGATTTTAGCGTAAATGAGCAGTTCTTC.

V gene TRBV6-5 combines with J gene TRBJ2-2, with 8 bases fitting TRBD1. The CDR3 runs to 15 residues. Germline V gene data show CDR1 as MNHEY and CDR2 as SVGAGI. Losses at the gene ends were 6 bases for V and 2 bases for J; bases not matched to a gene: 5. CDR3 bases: TGTGCCAGCAGCGAAACAGGGGGTAACACCGGGGAGCTGTTTTTT. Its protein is CASSETGGNTGELFF.

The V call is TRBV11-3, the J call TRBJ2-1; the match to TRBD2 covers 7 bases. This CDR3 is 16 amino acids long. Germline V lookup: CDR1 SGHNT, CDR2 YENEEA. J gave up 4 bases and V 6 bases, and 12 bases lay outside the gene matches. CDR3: CASRSSSLATYNEQFF. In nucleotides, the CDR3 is TGTGCCAGCAGATCTAGCTCACTAGCGACATACAATGAGCAGTTCTTC. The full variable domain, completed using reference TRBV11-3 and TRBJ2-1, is EAGVVQSPRYKIIEKKQPVAFWCNPISGHNTLYWYLQNLGQGPELLIRYENEEAVDDSQLPKDRFSAERLKGVDSTLKIQPAELGDSAVYLCASRSSSLATYNEQFFGPGTRLTVL.

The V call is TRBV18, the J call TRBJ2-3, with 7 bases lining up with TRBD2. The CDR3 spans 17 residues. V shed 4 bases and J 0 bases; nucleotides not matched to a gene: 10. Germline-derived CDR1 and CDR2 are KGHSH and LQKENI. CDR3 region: CASSRIPSGTSTDTQYF. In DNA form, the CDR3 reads TGTGCCAGCTCACGAATCCCTAGCGGTACTAGCACAGATACGCAGTATTTT.

CDR3 sequence: CASSFNNRGPGLGNEQFF. The CDR3 DNA reads TGTGCCAGCAGTTTCAACAACAGGGGGCCGGGACTAGGGAATGAGCAGTTCTTC. The rearrangement joins TRBV27 to TRBJ2-1, with D perhaps matching TRBD1 (9 bases). This CDR3 comprises 18 residues. CDR1 is MNHEY, CDR2 SMNVEV, per germline (reference sequence). V lost 3 bases, J lost 7 bases, and 25 bases lay in between.

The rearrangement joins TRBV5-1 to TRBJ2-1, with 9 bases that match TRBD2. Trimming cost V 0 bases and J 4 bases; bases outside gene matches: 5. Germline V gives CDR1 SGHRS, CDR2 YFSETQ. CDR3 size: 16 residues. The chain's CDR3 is CASSLVRGRVYNEQFF. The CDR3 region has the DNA TGCGCCAGCAGCTTGGTGCGCGGGAGGGTATACAATGAGCAGTTCTTC.